What follows describes a single T cell receptor beta chain. Its target is not known. Sequencing used immunoSEQ version 4 in survey mode. Here immunoSEQ multiplex PCR was the method, and the copy in TCRdb shows in-frame clones only, minus some. The sample comprises more than 30,000 clones, around 82% of which are singletons, and over 15% rests with the top ten. The sample is drawn from a study of persistence of HIV-infected CD4 T cells. Study at large: CD4+ T cells responding to CMV or HIV-1 Gag were isolated.

Germline V lookup: CDR1 SGHTA, CDR2 FQGNSA. The CDR3 covers 17 residues. Trimming pared 1 base from V and 1 base from J, leaving 16 bases between. Overall study results and limits: Antigen-responding cells were enriched for degenerate expanded CDR3beta sequences.

Overlapping HIV-1 Gag 15-mer peptides at about 1 ug per peptide per mL were used. Memory cells lacking CD40L and CD69 with high CD45RO were sorted. CD8-depleted PBMCs were stimulated 15 to 20 hours with anti-CD28/CD49d costimulation, CD40-blocking antibody and enfuvirtide. The chain employs TRBV7-2 and TRBJ1-2; D possibly corresponds to TRBD1 (6 bases). This sequence was found in an adult woman with HIV who was CMV-seropositive. Here the sequenced sample was CD4+ T cells sorted from PBMCs after approximately 20-hour stimulation, taken from a patient who received antiretroviral therapy. CDR3 nucleotide sequence: TGTGCCAGCAGCTTAGATGGGACACCTCGACATAACTATGGCTACACCTTC. Translated: CASSLDGTPRHNYGYTF.